These T cell receptor beta chains were read from a single sample in a study of regulatory T cells in long-lasting Graves disease. TCRdb re-analysed the multiplex PCR reads in MiXCR, keeping a single row per CDR3 protein. This sample yields 310,000 or so distinct CDR3 sequences, of which 20% to 25% are seen a single time; about 56% belongs to the top ten. The sequencing here drew on peripheral blood mononuclear cells (PBMCs), taken when the disease was refractory, from a patient treated with antithyroid drugs. The receptors shown here come from a female donor with Graves disease. Each CDR3 is given with its conserved first and last residue. A D gene is named only where the DNA matches it firmly. Where a row states a size, it is once, few, many or the class of an expanded clone; other rows omit it.

v_gene: TRBV5-5
j_gene: TRBJ2-7
d_gene: .
abundance: .
CDR3aa: CASSLESGYEQYF
CDR3nt: TGTGCCAGCAGCTTGGAGTCTGGATACGAGCAGTACTTC

v_gene: TRBV27
j_gene: TRBJ2-7
d_gene: TRBD1
abundance: many
CDR3aa: CASRFPTGDTSYEQYF
CDR3nt: TGTGCCAGCAGGTTCCCGACAGGGGATACCTCCTACGAGCAGTACTTC

v_gene: TRBV28
j_gene: TRBJ2-1
d_gene: TRBD2
abundance: .
CDR3aa: CASSSRIAGDEQFF
CDR3nt: TGTGCCAGCAGTTCCAGGATAGCGGGGGATGAGCAGTTCTTC

v_gene: TRBV7-2
j_gene: TRBJ2-7
d_gene: .
abundance: .
CDR3aa: CASSLILGWNEQYF
CDR3nt: TGTGCCAGCAGCTTAATTTTAGGGTGGAACGAGCAGTACTTC

v_gene: TRBV5-8
j_gene: TRBJ1-5
d_gene: .
abundance: once
CDR3aa: CASSYRGNQPQHF
CDR3nt: TGTGCCAGCAGCTACAGGGGCAATCAGCCCCAGCATTTT

v_gene: TRBV6-2/TRBV6-3
j_gene: TRBJ1-5
d_gene: TRBD1
abundance: once
CDR3aa: CASSEFSGGRDQPQHF
CDR3nt: TGTGCCAGCAGTGAATTTTCAGGGGGGAGGGATCAGCCCCAGCATTTT

v_gene: TRBV12-3/TRBV12-4
j_gene: TRBJ2-1
d_gene: .
abundance: .
CDR3aa: CASRPRQDPWNEQFF
CDR3nt: TGTGCCAGCAGGCCCCGACAGGACCCCTGGAATGAGCAGTTCTTC

v_gene: TRBV2
j_gene: TRBJ1-2
d_gene: .
abundance: few
CDR3aa: CACAGGGYTF
CDR3nt: TGTGCCTGCGCGGGGGGGGGCTACACCTTC

v_gene: TRBV12-5
j_gene: TRBJ2-5
d_gene: .
abundance: few
CDR3aa: CASGPGGQETQYF
CDR3nt: TGTGCTAGTGGACCTGGGGGCCAAGAGACCCAGTACTTC

v_gene: TRBV28
j_gene: TRBJ1-5
d_gene: .
abundance: many
CDR3aa: CASSSDRVNQPQHF
CDR3nt: TGTGCCAGCAGTTCAGACAGAGTAAATCAGCCCCAGCATTTT

v_gene: TRBV28
j_gene: TRBJ2-3
d_gene: .
abundance: few
CDR3aa: CASSKHPRLVTGTDTQYF
CDR3nt: TGTGCCAGCAGTAAACACCCGCGACTAGTGACGGGCACAGATACGCAGTATTTT

v_gene: TRBV2
j_gene: TRBJ2-5
d_gene: TRBD2
abundance: many
CDR3aa: CASSRPTTSEETQYF
CDR3nt: TGTGCCAGCAGTAGACCGACGACTAGCGAAGAGACCCAGTACTTC

v_gene: TRBV2
j_gene: TRBJ2-1
d_gene: .
abundance: many
CDR3aa: CASSEQPGDSYNEQFF
CDR3nt: TGTGCCAGCAGTGAACAGCCAGGCGACTCCTACAATGAGCAGTTCTTC

v_gene: TRBV20-1
j_gene: TRBJ1-6
d_gene: .
abundance: few
CDR3aa: CSARRGVRSPLHF
CDR3nt: TGCAGTGCTAGGAGAGGGGTTCGATCACCCCTCCACTTT

v_gene: TRBV14
j_gene: TRBJ1-1
d_gene: .
abundance: few
CDR3aa: CASAPSLNTEAFF
CDR3nt: TGTGCCAGCGCCCCTAGCTTGAACACTGAAGCTTTCTTT

v_gene: TRBV27
j_gene: TRBJ2-7
d_gene: .
abundance: many
CDR3aa: CARRTRSSPTEQYF
CDR3nt: TGTGCCAGAAGGACGCGAAGTTCTCCTACGGAGCAGTACTTC